This T cell receptor (beta chain) appears in the sequencing data of a study of long-term antiretroviral therapy in people with HIV. Findings and caveats of the study: Clones that expanded before ART (that is, prior to treatment) dominated the repertoire at all time points.

The germline V gene has CDR1 LGHNA and CDR2 YNFKEQ. Trimming took off 0 bases at V and 5 bases at J, with 10 bases between the two ends. The CDR3 is made up of 15 amino acids. Survey level was the resolution at which the v3.0 immunoSEQ assay ran. Measured with immunoSEQ multiplex PCR; TCRdb has only the in-frame clones, and not every one. The sample has about 30,000 clones; 80% are singletons. This clone was seen more than once but under ten times. Its antigen is not known. Material: unsorted PBMCs, obtained 0.3 years after starting antiretroviral therapy. The receptor was isolated from a man in his forties with HIV. V and J are TRBV4-2 and TRBJ1-4; tentatively, D is TRBD1 (6 bases). In nucleotides, the CDR3 is TGTGCCAGCAGCCAAGACTTACAGGGAAATGAAAAACTGTTTTTT. Translating gives CASSQDLQGNEKLFF.